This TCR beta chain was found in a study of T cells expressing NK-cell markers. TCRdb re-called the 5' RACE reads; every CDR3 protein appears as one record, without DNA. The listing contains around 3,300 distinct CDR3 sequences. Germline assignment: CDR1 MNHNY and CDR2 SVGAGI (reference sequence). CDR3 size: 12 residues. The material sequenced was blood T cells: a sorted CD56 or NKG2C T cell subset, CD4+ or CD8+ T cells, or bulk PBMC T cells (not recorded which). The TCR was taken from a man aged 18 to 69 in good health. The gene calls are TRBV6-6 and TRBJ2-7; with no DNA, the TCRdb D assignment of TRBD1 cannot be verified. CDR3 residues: CSTRDSTYEQYF.